The clone carrying this TCR beta chain has at least ten counts. The antigen remains unidentified. This sample was included in a study of early T cells in non-severe SARS-CoV-2 infection. Study-level information: The study sequenced bulk RNA from unsorted whole blood, with chains unpaired.

Individual cDNA molecules received unique molecular identifiers during library preparation. Each CDR3 protein gets one entry after TCRdb re-called the 5' RACE reads with MiXCR. The sample records around 44,000 distinct CDR3 sequences, approximately 9.4% being singletons. Study-level findings and limits: Anti-spike CD8 specificities were favored by VDJdb matching, whose results missed private and CD4 specificities.

Looked up from germline, CDR1 is SGDLS and CDR2 is YYNGEE. The CDR3 covers 17 residues. The V gene end was trimmed by 0 bases and the J gene end by 3 bases; junction bases not matched to a gene: 9. The chain couples TRBV9 to TRBJ2-1; 7 bases line up with TRBD2. This TCR came from an adult who was a healthcare worker with PCR-confirmed SARS-CoV-2 infection or an uninfected control (not recorded which). Material for sequencing was whole blood. The CDR3 region has the DNA TGTGCCAGCAGCGTAGCTCCTGAGGCGGGAGTCTACAATGAGCAGTTCTTC. Translation gives CASSVAPEAGVYNEQFF.